Sequencing of this T cell receptor (beta chain) was carried out in a study of blood T cell repertoires in COVID-19. Study-level background: Whether acute or convalescent, the COVID-19 samples came from the United States, Italy and Spain. PBMCs, B-cell-depleted T cells, or T cells provided the cDNA or gDNA that made up the material.

V dropped 7 bases and J dropped 0 bases, with 19 bases sitting between them. The CDR3 covers 17 residues. Germline V gives CDR1 SNHLY, CDR2 FYNNEI. Original analysis: Estimation of nucleated cell counts was performed using reference gene primer amplification. TCRdb keeps only in-frame clones here, not all; method: immunoSEQ multiplex PCR. V and J calls and clone size follow that table, whereas D and trimming were derived from the DNA. Seen here are almost 70,000 clones, approximately 88% observed once, and the top ten hold over 5%. Material: peripheral blood. The J gene is TRBJ1-3, the V gene TRBV2; maybe TRBD1 (5 bases). The TCR comes from a woman in her 70s with acute or convalescent COVID-19. DNA for the CDR3: TGTGCCAGCAAGCTTGGCGAACAGGCCCGCTCTGGAAACACCATATATTTT. Amino acids: CASKLGEQARSGNTIYF.